This is a list of T cell receptor beta chains from one sample in a study of OX40 agonist ivuxolimab in advanced cancers. The table came from immunoSEQ multiplex PCR; TCRdb's copy has only in-frame clones and leaves some out. The data contain tens of thousands of clones, approximately 85% of them seen just once; the ten biggest clones take up 0.5% to 0.55%. The sample was CD4+ or CD8+ T cells sorted from blood, taken in a trial of the OX40 agonist ivuxolimab. These TCRs come from an adult with an advanced solid tumor such as melanoma, head and neck, liver or kidney cancer. Both conserved end residues are part of each CDR3. A D gene is named only where the DNA matches it firmly. Where a row states a size, it is once, few, many or the class of an expanded clone; other rows omit it.

V gene: TRBV30; clone size: -; D gene: TRBD1; J gene: TRBJ1-1; CDR3 DNA: TGTGCCTGGGTTCCAGGGGGCTTGGCTTTCTTT; CDR3 protein: CAWVPGGLAFF
V gene: TRBV18; clone size: -; D gene: TRBD1; J gene: TRBJ1-2; CDR3 DNA: TGTGCCAGCTCGGCCCCGGACAGGGTGGGTGGCTACACCTTC; CDR3 protein: CASSAPDRVGGYTF
V gene: TRBV5-1; clone size: -; D gene: -; J gene: TRBJ2-5; CDR3 DNA: TGCGCCAGCAAGTCTGGGACGGTTCTGGGCGAGACCCAGTACTTC; CDR3 protein: CASKSGTVLGETQYF
V gene: TRBV5-1; clone size: few; D gene: -; J gene: TRBJ2-4; CDR3 DNA: TGCGCCAGCAGCTTGTCAGGGGGGGTGAACATTCAGTACTTC; CDR3 protein: CASSLSGGVNIQYF
V gene: TRBV21-1; clone size: -; D gene: -; J gene: TRBJ2-5; CDR3 DNA: TGTGCCAGCAGCAAAGGGCTAGCGGGATTACAGACCCAGTACTTC; CDR3 protein: CASSKGLAGLQTQYF
V gene: TRBV6-5; clone size: -; D gene: TRBD1; J gene: TRBJ1-3; CDR3 DNA: TGTGCCAGCAGTCCGGGACAGGGTTTTGGAAACACCATATATTTT; CDR3 protein: CASSPGQGFGNTIYF
V gene: TRBV18; clone size: -; D gene: -; J gene: TRBJ1-4; CDR3 DNA: TGTGCCAGCTCACCACCGAACCGCAATAATGAAAAACTGTTTTTT; CDR3 protein: CASSPPNRNNEKLFF
V gene: TRBV20-1; clone size: -; D gene: -; J gene: TRBJ1-6; CDR3 DNA: TGCAGTGCTGGCGGGGGGAGGTCCCTCCACTTT; CDR3 protein: CSAGGGRSLHF
V gene: TRBV19; clone size: -; D gene: -; J gene: TRBJ2-1; CDR3 DNA: TGTGCCAGTAGTATAGAGGCCCAGGCGCTCGGCTACAATGAGCAGTTCTTC; CDR3 protein: CASSIEAQALGYNEQFF
V gene: TRBV7-9; clone size: -; D gene: -; J gene: TRBJ2-3; CDR3 DNA: TGTGCCAGCAGCAGTCGGCGCTCCACAGATACGCAGTATTTT; CDR3 protein: CASSSRRSTDTQYF
V gene: TRBV11-3; clone size: -; D gene: TRBD2; J gene: TRBJ2-1; CDR3 DNA: TGTGCCAGCAGCCGGACTAGCGGGAGGGGACAGGGTGAGCAGTTCTTC; CDR3 protein: CASSRTSGRGQGEQFF
V gene: TRBV6-6; clone size: -; D gene: -; J gene: TRBJ1-5; CDR3 DNA: TGTGCCAGCAGCTTGACCCGGGACTGGAATCAGCCCCAGCATTTT; CDR3 protein: CASSLTRDWNQPQHF
V gene: TRBV18; clone size: -; D gene: TRBD1; J gene: TRBJ1-2; CDR3 DNA: TGTGCCAGCTCACCCCGGACAGGGGATGGCTACACCTTC; CDR3 protein: CASSPRTGDGYTF
V gene: TRBV29-1; clone size: -; D gene: -; J gene: TRBJ2-7; CDR3 DNA: TGCGGCAGCGATTTGAGGAAGACAGGTCCCTACGAGCAGTACTTC; CDR3 protein: CGSDLRKTGPYEQYF
V gene: TRBV23-1; clone size: -; D gene: -; J gene: TRBJ1-5; CDR3 DNA: TGCGCCAGCAGTCAATCGGCGCGACTCAGCAATCAGCCCCAGCATTTT; CDR3 protein: CASSQSARLSNQPQHF
V gene: TRBV10-2; clone size: -; D gene: -; J gene: TRBJ1-1; CDR3 DNA: TGCGCCAGCAGTGATCAGAATAGCCTGGGCCGGGCTTTCTTT; CDR3 protein: CASSDQNSLGRAFF
V gene: TRBV7-2; clone size: -; D gene: -; J gene: TRBJ2-5; CDR3 DNA: TGTGCCAGCAGCTTATCCGGGGACCCGTCGGGGAACCAGTACTTC; CDR3 protein: CASSLSGDPSGNQYF
V gene: TRBV18; clone size: -; D gene: TRBD1; J gene: TRBJ1-1; CDR3 DNA: TGTGCCAGCTCACCAGGGACAGGGATGAACACTGAAGCTTTCTTT; CDR3 protein: CASSPGTGMNTEAFF
V gene: TRBV21-1; clone size: -; D gene: -; J gene: TRBJ2-7; CDR3 DNA: TGTGCCAGCAGCTCCCGACAGGGTACGTACGAGCAGTACTTC; CDR3 protein: CASSSRQGTYEQYF
V gene: TRBV5-1; clone size: -; D gene: -; J gene: TRBJ1-4; CDR3 DNA: TGCGCCAGCAGCCCCACGGGGGCCGCTGCTAATGAAAAACTGTTTTTT; CDR3 protein: CASSPTGAAANEKLFF
V gene: TRBV5-1; clone size: -; D gene: -; J gene: TRBJ1-1; CDR3 DNA: TGCGCCAGCAGCTTGACGGGGTTTACTGAAGCTTTCTTT; CDR3 protein: CASSLTGFTEAFF
V gene: TRBV11-3; clone size: -; D gene: -; J gene: TRBJ2-5; CDR3 DNA: TGTGCCAGTAGCGCCCTGGGAGGAGAGACCCAGTACTTC; CDR3 protein: CASSALGGETQYF
V gene: TRBV9; clone size: -; D gene: TRBD1; J gene: TRBJ1-1; CDR3 DNA: TGTGCCAGCAGCGTAGTGGGGGGACAGACTGAAGCTTTCTTT; CDR3 protein: CASSVVGGQTEAFF
V gene: TRBV7-2; clone size: -; D gene: -; J gene: TRBJ2-3; CDR3 DNA: TGTGCCAGCAGAACTAGCCGCACAGATACGCAGTATTTT; CDR3 protein: CASRTSRTDTQYF
V gene: TRBV2; clone size: -; D gene: -; J gene: TRBJ2-5; CDR3 DNA: TGTGCCAGCAGACTACAGCAAGAGACCCAGTACTTC; CDR3 protein: CASRLQQETQYF
V gene: TRBV7-2; clone size: -; D gene: TRBD1; J gene: TRBJ1-2; CDR3 DNA: TGTGCCAGCAGCTACAGGGGGACGGATGGCTACACCTTC; CDR3 protein: CASSYRGTDGYTF
V gene: TRBV21-1; clone size: -; D gene: -; J gene: TRBJ1-5; CDR3 DNA: TGTGCCAGCAGCAAGACAGGGACAGGGGGCAGAGTGTGCCATCAGCCCCAGCATTTT; CDR3 protein: CASSKTGTGGRVCHQPQHF
V gene: TRBV6-5; clone size: -; D gene: -; J gene: TRBJ2-7; CDR3 DNA: TGTGCCAGCAGTTACCGACAGGGAGGGGGTCCCTACGAGCAGTACTTC; CDR3 protein: CASSYRQGGGPYEQYF
V gene: TRBV7-2; clone size: -; D gene: -; J gene: TRBJ2-3; CDR3 DNA: TGTGCCAGCAGCCCTAGCCGTGTGGATACGCAGTATTTT; CDR3 protein: CASSPSRVDTQYF
V gene: TRBV5-1; clone size: -; D gene: -; J gene: TRBJ1-2; CDR3 DNA: TGCGCCAGCAGCCAGGACGGGTCCTATGGCTACACCTTC; CDR3 protein: CASSQDGSYGYTF
V gene: TRBV7-2; clone size: once; D gene: -; J gene: TRBJ1-6; CDR3 DNA: TGTGCCAGCAGCGGGGAGGGGTTTTCACCCCTCCACTTT; CDR3 protein: CASSGEGFSPLHF
V gene: TRBV19; clone size: -; D gene: -; J gene: TRBJ1-1; CDR3 DNA: TGTGCCAGTAGCCCTCGGGGGGCGGGAACTGAAGCTTTCTTT; CDR3 protein: CASSPRGAGTEAFF
V gene: TRBV30; clone size: -; D gene: -; J gene: TRBJ2-6; CDR3 DNA: TGTGCCTGGAGTCGCAGGACCTCTGGGGCCAACGTCCTGACTTTC; CDR3 protein: CAWSRRTSGANVLTF
V gene: TRBV7-2; clone size: -; D gene: -; J gene: TRBJ2-7; CDR3 DNA: TGTGCCAGCAGCTCCGGGGGCGAGCAGTACTTC; CDR3 protein: CASSSGGEQYF
V gene: TRBV6-1; clone size: -; D gene: -; J gene: TRBJ2-4; CDR3 DNA: TGTGCCAGCAGTGAATCAGGGAACATTCAGTACTTC; CDR3 protein: CASSESGNIQYF
V gene: TRBV7-8; clone size: few; D gene: TRBD1; J gene: TRBJ1-1; CDR3 DNA: TGTGCCAGCAGCGGATGGACAGGGGGCTGGAGTGGTCGTGAGGCTGAAGCTTTCTTT; CDR3 protein: CASSGWTGGWSGREAEAFF
V gene: TRBV19; clone size: -; D gene: -; J gene: TRBJ2-3; CDR3 DNA: TGTGCCAGTAGTTCAAGAAACCCACCAAATACGCAGTATTTT; CDR3 protein: CASSSRNPPNTQYF
V gene: TRBV6-5; clone size: -; D gene: -; J gene: TRBJ1-1; CDR3 DNA: TGTGCCAGCAGTTACTCATCGGAAAGGGTCCATCATGAAGCTTTCTTT; CDR3 protein: CASSYSSERVHHEAFF
V gene: TRBV6-1; clone size: -; D gene: TRBD1; J gene: TRBJ2-1; CDR3 DNA: TGTGCCAGCATCACAGGGGGCTCCGGCAATGAGCAGTTCTTC; CDR3 protein: CASITGGSGNEQFF
V gene: TRBV30; clone size: -; D gene: -; J gene: TRBJ2-6; CDR3 DNA: TGTGCCTGGAGTTCCACACGGAGCTCTGGGGCCAACGTCCTGACTTTC; CDR3 protein: CAWSSTRSSGANVLTF
V gene: TRBV18; clone size: -; D gene: -; J gene: TRBJ1-4; CDR3 DNA: TGTGCCAGCTCACCAGTCCCGGGACTGGGGGAAAAACTGTTTTTT; CDR3 protein: CASSPVPGLGEKLFF
V gene: TRBV7-2; clone size: -; D gene: -; J gene: TRBJ1-6; CDR3 DNA: TGTGCCAGCAGCTTAGAAAGCTCCTATAATTCACCCCTCCACTTT; CDR3 protein: CASSLESSYNSPLHF
V gene: TRBV25-1; clone size: -; D gene: TRBD1; J gene: TRBJ2-7; CDR3 DNA: TGTGCCAGCATTGGACAGGGACCTGCTGGAGAGCAGTACTTC; CDR3 protein: CASIGQGPAGEQYF
V gene: TRBV10-2; clone size: -; D gene: -; J gene: TRBJ2-6; CDR3 DNA: TGCGCCAGCAGGTCAGGGGAGGCTGGGGCCAACGTCCTGACTTTC; CDR3 protein: CASRSGEAGANVLTF
V gene: TRBV7-2; clone size: -; D gene: TRBD2; J gene: TRBJ2-7; CDR3 DNA: TGTGCCAGCAGCCCTAGCGGGATGAGCTCCTACGAGCAGTACTTC; CDR3 protein: CASSPSGMSSYEQYF
V gene: TRBV5-1; clone size: -; D gene: TRBD2; J gene: TRBJ2-3; CDR3 DNA: TGCGCCAGCAGCATTGGACTAGCGGACACAGATACGCAGTATTTT; CDR3 protein: CASSIGLADTDTQYF
V gene: TRBV7-6; clone size: -; D gene: -; J gene: TRBJ2-3; CDR3 DNA: TGTGCCAGCAGCCCTGGGGGGACAGATACGCAGTATTTT; CDR3 protein: CASSPGGTDTQYF
V gene: TRBV7-3; clone size: -; D gene: -; J gene: TRBJ2-7; CDR3 DNA: TGTGCCAGCAGCTTAGAAAAGGGGTACTACGAGCAGTACTTC; CDR3 protein: CASSLEKGYYEQYF
V gene: TRBV10-1; clone size: once; D gene: -; J gene: TRBJ2-3; CDR3 DNA: TGCGCCAGCAGTGAACTAATAGGGGAAGATACGCAGTATTTT; CDR3 protein: CASSELIGEDTQYF
V gene: TRBV5-1; clone size: -; D gene: TRBD1; J gene: TRBJ2-3; CDR3 DNA: TGCGCCACAGGACAGGGGAGCACAGATACGCAGTATTTT; CDR3 protein: CATGQGSTDTQYF
V gene: TRBV7-2; clone size: -; D gene: -; J gene: TRBJ2-5; CDR3 DNA: TGTGCCAGCAGCTTGAACCCGGGACCGGAGACCCAGTACTTC; CDR3 protein: CASSLNPGPETQYF
V gene: TRBV21-1; clone size: once; D gene: -; J gene: TRBJ2-3; CDR3 DNA: TGTGCCAGCAGCCCCAGTTCCCCTAGCGGGGAGAAAGATACGCAGTATTTT; CDR3 protein: CASSPSSPSGEKDTQYF
V gene: TRBV28; clone size: -; D gene: -; J gene: TRBJ2-7; CDR3 DNA: TGTGCCAGCCCGGACTCGACCCAAGAGCAGTACTTC; CDR3 protein: CASPDSTQEQYF
V gene: TRBV18; clone size: -; D gene: -; J gene: TRBJ1-5; CDR3 DNA: TGTGCCAGCTCACCACTCTCAGGGCAGGGAGATCAGCCCCAGCATTTT; CDR3 protein: CASSPLSGQGDQPQHF
V gene: TRBV11-2; clone size: -; D gene: -; J gene: TRBJ2-1; CDR3 DNA: TGTGCCAGCAGCTTAAAGGTGGGTGTTGAGCAGTTCTTC; CDR3 protein: CASSLKVGVEQFF
V gene: TRBV28; clone size: -; D gene: -; J gene: TRBJ1-5; CDR3 DNA: TGTGCCAGCAGTCCGCGCGACAGGAACCCCTTTAATCAGCCCCAGCATTTT; CDR3 protein: CASSPRDRNPFNQPQHF
V gene: TRBV6-1; clone size: -; D gene: -; J gene: TRBJ2-5; CDR3 DNA: TGTGCCAGCAGCCCGGGTTTGGGGGAGACCCAGTACTTC; CDR3 protein: CASSPGLGETQYF